The rows below give T cell receptor beta chains drawn from one sample of a study of cytotoxic CD8 clonotypes in ibrutinib-treated CLL. Assay used: immunoSEQ multiplex PCR; TCRdb lists only in-frame clones, some missing. The sample holds more than 200,000 clones, approximately 70% seen once. The sequenced sample was PBMCs, obtained after 12 months of ibrutinib treatment. These TCRs come from a human donor with chronic lymphocytic leukemia. Both conserved end residues are part of each CDR3. D genes are given only for firm matches. Clone size is not always given. Where it is, it says once, few, many or a class for expanded clones.

TRBD1	TRBV5-6	-	TRBJ1-2	CASRPNEAGGIRYTF	TGTGCCAGCAGACCCAACGAGGCAGGGGGCATTCGCTACACCTTC
TRBD2	TRBV6-6	-	TRBJ2-7	CASSHGLAGSEQYF	TGTGCCAGCAGCCACGGACTAGCGGGAAGCGAGCAGTACTTC
-	TRBV5-1	-	TRBJ1-5	CASSRQGRFSDSNQPQHF	TGCGCCAGCAGCAGACAAGGACGGTTCTCTGATAGCAATCAGCCCCAGCATTTT
TRBD1	TRBV2	-	TRBJ1-1	CARTTGVWNTEAFF	TGTGCCAGAACGACAGGGGTTTGGAACACTGAAGCTTTCTTT
-	TRBV4-2	-	TRBJ2-7	CASSQEGGGYYEQYF	TGTGCCAGCAGCCAAGAGGGGGGTGGCTACTACGAGCAGTACTTC
TRBD2	TRBV11-1	-	TRBJ2-3	CASSLDPSGGIDTQYF	TGTGCCAGCAGCTTGGATCCTAGCGGAGGGATAGATACGCAGTATTTT
TRBD2	TRBV6-5	-	TRBJ2-5	CASSYKDAGGETQYF	TGTGCCAGCAGTTATAAGGATGCGGGAGGTGAGACCCAGTACTTC
-	TRBV4-1	-	TRBJ1-4	CASSRSEWANEKLFF	TGCGCCAGCAGCCGTTCCGAGTGGGCTAATGAAAAACTGTTTTTT
-	TRBV11-2	-	TRBJ1-1	CASSLTDGVIEAFF	TGTGCCAGCAGCCTTACGGACGGCGTTATTGAAGCTTTCTTT
TRBD1	TRBV7-3	-	TRBJ1-1	CASRRTGPNTEAFF	TGTGCCAGCAGGAGGACAGGGCCGAACACTGAAGCTTTCTTT
-	TRBV5-1	few	TRBJ1-5	CASSLGLNQPQHF	TGCGCCAGCAGCTTGGGCCTTAATCAGCCCCAGCATTTT
-	TRBV23-1	-	TRBJ2-2	CASTRLGPRAGELFF	TGCGCCAGCACCCGGCTGGGGCCCCGGGCCGGGGAGCTGTTTTTT
-	TRBV9	-	TRBJ1-4	CASSVGSPRDEKLFF	TGTGCCAGCAGCGTAGGATCACCTCGGGATGAAAAACTGTTTTTT
-	TRBV27	few	TRBJ1-1	CASSSGDWDTEAFF	TGTGCCAGCAGTTCAGGAGATTGGGACACTGAAGCTTTCTTT
TRBD1	TRBV6-6	few	TRBJ1-5	CASSLDRADQPQHF	TGTGCCAGCAGTTTGGACAGGGCTGATCAGCCCCAGCATTTT
TRBD1	TRBV7-3	-	TRBJ1-1	CASSSTGGAGNTEAFF	TGTGCCAGCAGCTCAACAGGGGGCGCCGGGAACACTGAAGCTTTCTTT
-	TRBV5-8	-	TRBJ1-4	CASSLGLATNEKLFF	TGTGCCAGCAGCTTGGGTCTCGCAACTAATGAAAAACTGTTTTTT
-	TRBV29-1	-	TRBJ1-2	CSVVPTGEFNYGYTF	TGCAGCGTTGTGCCGACAGGCGAATTCAACTATGGCTACACCTTC
TRBD1	TRBV5-1	-	TRBJ2-7	CASSLRGGQGDEQYF	TGCGCCAGCAGCTTAAGGGGAGGACAGGGCGACGAGCAGTACTTC
-	TRBV10-2	-	TRBJ1-2	CASSGSAGTYGYTF	TGCGCCAGCAGTGGATCTGCAGGGACGTATGGCTACACCTTC
-	TRBV4-1	-	TRBJ1-1	CASSQVPSGTEAFF	TGCGCCAGCAGCCAAGTCCCCTCGGGCACTGAAGCTTTCTTT